Listed below are T cell receptor beta chains from one sample, sequenced in a study of blood T cell repertoires in COVID-19. Assay used: immunoSEQ multiplex PCR; TCRdb lists only in-frame clones, some missing. The data show 150,000 to 250,000 clones, around 75% seen once. The sequenced sample was peripheral blood. The receptors were sampled from a woman in her 40s with COVID-19, enrolled during active disease. The CDR3 runs from the conserved cysteine through the conserved F or W. The D gene is left open where the match is weak. Not every row has a clone size; where given, it reads once, few, many or a size class.

d_gene | abundance | j_gene | v_gene | CDR3nt | CDR3aa
TRBD1 | NA | TRBJ2-3 | TRBV27 | TGTGCCAGCAGCCTCGGGACAGGGTTTGCAGATACGCAGTATTTT | CASSLGTGFADTQYF
TRBD2 | NA | TRBJ2-5 | TRBV4-3 | TGCGCCAGCAGCCGGGGGACGGGGGGGCCAGAGACCCAGTACTTC | CASSRGTGGPETQYF
NA | NA | TRBJ1-2 | TRBV11-2 | TGTGCCAGCAGCTTAGTTGGGCAGGGCGCTAACTATGGCTACACCTTC | CASSLVGQGANYGYTF
NA | NA | TRBJ1-6 | TRBV5-1 | TGCGCCAGCAATGAGTGGGGAGGCAGGGATTCACCCCTCCACTTT | CASNEWGGRDSPLHF
NA | NA | TRBJ1-2 | TRBV7-2 | TGTGCCAGCAGCTTAGTGGCTGCTTACTATGGCTACACCTTC | CASSLVAAYYGYTF
TRBD2 | NA | TRBJ2-1 | TRBV6-5 | TGTGCCAGCAGGCCCGGGGGGTCCCATGAGCAGTTCTTC | CASRPGGSHEQFF
NA | NA | TRBJ2-1 | TRBV24-1 | TGTGCCACCAGTGACCCACAGGGCATTGGCAATGAGCAGTTCTTC | CATSDPQGIGNEQFF
NA | few | TRBJ1-1 | TRBV5-4 | TGTGCCAGCAGCTTGGCCGGAGTATTGAACACTGAAGCTTTCTTT | CASSLAGVLNTEAFF
NA | NA | TRBJ2-3 | TRBV6-1 | TGTGCCAGCAGTGAAGCTGGGGGGGGGCTCCCAGATACGCAGTATTTT | CASSEAGGGLPDTQYF
NA | NA | TRBJ2-6 | TRBV19 | TGTGCCAGTAGTATCCCAGACAGGGCTTGGGGGGCCAACGTCTTGACTTTC | CASSIPDRAWGANVLTF
NA | NA | TRBJ1-3 | TRBV3-1/TRBV3-2 | TGTGCCAGCAGAACAGGTTGGGGCTCTGGAAACACCATATATTTT | CASRTGWGSGNTIYF
NA | once | TRBJ1-3 | TRBV3-1/TRBV3-2 | TGTGCCAGCAGCCAAGATGTCCAGGCTAGAAACACCATATATTTT | CASSQDVQARNTIYF
NA | NA | TRBJ2-7 | TRBV3-1/TRBV3-2 | TGTGCCAGCAGCCAAGGACTGGCTCCCTTTAACTCCGAGCAGTACTTC | CASSQGLAPFNSEQYF
NA | NA | TRBJ1-2 | TRBV4-3 | TGCGCCAGCAGCCAAGATATGGACAGTAACTATGGCTACACCTTC | CASSQDMDSNYGYTF
TRBD1 | NA | TRBJ2-5 | TRBV7-9 | TGTGCCAGCAGCTCGTTGACAGGGTGGGAGACCCAGTACTTC | CASSSLTGWETQYF
TRBD1 | few | TRBJ1-5 | TRBV18 | TGTGCCAGCTCCCCTGGACAGGGCTTCTACAATCAGCCCCAGCATTTT | CASSPGQGFYNQPQHF
NA | NA | TRBJ1-4 | TRBV19 | TGTGCCAGTAGTCGACAGGAATGGGAAAAACTGTTTTTT | CASSRQEWEKLFF
TRBD1 | NA | TRBJ2-7 | TRBV19 | TGTGCCAGTAGTATGCGCAGGGGGTTCTACGAGCAGTACTTC | CASSMRRGFYEQYF
TRBD1 | NA | TRBJ2-7 | TRBV7-8 | TGTGCCAGCAGCCAACAGGGGGGACAGGGCTACGAGCAGTACTTC | CASSQQGGQGYEQYF
TRBD1 | NA | TRBJ1-1 | TRBV6-4 | TGTGCCAGCAATGAGGGGGCAGGGGACACTGAAGCTTTCTTT | CASNEGAGDTEAFF
NA | NA | TRBJ2-5 | TRBV10-3 | TGTGCCATCAGTGAGTCGAGGGTTAGGGAGACCCAGTACTTC | CAISESRVRETQYF
TRBD2 | NA | TRBJ2-7 | TRBV4-2 | TGTGCCAGCAGCCACTCTCCGACTAGCGGGAATATCCGTACCTACGAGCAGTACTTC | CASSHSPTSGNIRTYEQYF
NA | NA | TRBJ2-7 | TRBV5-1 | TGCGCCAGCAGCCTGCAGGGTAACTACGAGCAGTACTTC | CASSLQGNYEQYF
NA | NA | TRBJ1-5 | TRBV19 | TGTGCCAGTAGTCGGGAAAGGGCGAGATCTAATCAGCCCCAGCATTTT | CASSRERARSNQPQHF
NA | NA | TRBJ2-5 | TRBV18 | TGTGCCAGCTCACCGAAGGTAGGAGGAGAGACCCAGTACTTC | CASSPKVGGETQYF
TRBD2 | NA | TRBJ2-2 | TRBV29-1 | TGCAGCGTTCGCACTAGCGGGAGCGGTTTCGGGGAGCTGTTTTTT | CSVRTSGSGFGELFF
TRBD1 | once | TRBJ2-7 | TRBV3-1/TRBV3-2 | TGTGCCAGCAGCCGAAGGGGGCGCGAGCAGTACTTC | CASSRRGREQYF
NA | NA | TRBJ2-7 | TRBV7-2 | TGTGCCAGCAGCCTTAGCGGAGTCAGCTCCTACGAGCAGTACTTC | CASSLSGVSSYEQYF
NA | NA | TRBJ1-3 | TRBV9 | TGTGCCAGCAGACCAGGGCAGGGGTCTGGAAACACCATATATTTT | CASRPGQGSGNTIYF
NA | NA | TRBJ2-1 | TRBV19 | TGTGCCAGTAGTATCGCCGAGTCTGTGTCCTACAATGAGCAGTTCTTC | CASSIAESVSYNEQFF
TRBD1 | NA | TRBJ1-5 | TRBV19 | TGTGCCAGTCTCGACAGGGGGCGAATTCAGCCCCAGCATTTT | CASLDRGRIQPQHF
NA | NA | TRBJ1-1 | TRBV27 | TGTGCCAGCAGTTTTTTCCAGAACACTGAAGCTTTCTTT | CASSFFQNTEAFF
TRBD1 | few | TRBJ1-1 | TRBV5-1 | TGCGCCAGCAGCGGGGGACAGTGGAACACTGAAGCTTTCTTT | CASSGGQWNTEAFF
NA | few | TRBJ1-4 | TRBV28 | TGTGCCAGCAGCGGGGTTAATGAAAAACTGTTTTTT | CASSGVNEKLFF
NA | NA | TRBJ1-1 | TRBV3-1/TRBV3-2 | TGTGCCAGCAGCCAAGAGGACAGGAACACTGAAGCTTTCTTT | CASSQEDRNTEAFF
TRBD2 | NA | TRBJ2-7 | TRBV10-2 | TGCGCCAGCAGTGGGCTAGCGGGAATCTACGAGCAGTACTTC | CASSGLAGIYEQYF